This T cell receptor (beta chain) was profiled in a study of OX40 agonist ivuxolimab in advanced cancers. Study-level background: Patients were treated with intravenous ivuxolimab, dosed at 0.01 to 10 mg/kg and infused every 2 weeks. Study-wide results and limits: Relative to CD4+ cells, CD8+ T cells on average had more expanded clones. It was also the case that some nonresponders had low normalized T-cell clonal expansion.

The assay was immunoSEQ multiplex PCR, and TCRdb's table has in-frame clones only and misses some. Among around 60,000 clones, roughly 87% were seen once, and the ten largest hold approximately 3%. As to this clone: The antigen remains undetermined.

The V segment lost 4 bases and the J segment 8 bases; nucleotides outside the gene matches: 8. The germline V gene encodes CDR1 SGHRS and CDR2 YFSETQ. The CDR3 has 13 amino acids. The specimen comprised CD4+ or CD8+ T cells sorted from blood, sampled in a trial of the OX40 agonist ivuxolimab. The origin of this receptor is an adult with an advanced solid tumor such as melanoma, head and neck, liver or kidney cancer. The rearrangement joins TRBV5-1 to TRBJ2-7; 8 bases fit TRBD1. CDR3 protein: CASSTGQELKQYF. CDR3 bases: TGCGCCAGCAGCACGGGACAGGAGCTTAAGCAGTACTTC. The variable domain in full, with the rest retrieved from reference TRBV5-1 and TRBJ2-7, is KAGVTQTPRYLIKTRGQQVTLSCSPISGHRSVSWYQQTPGQGLQFLFEYFSETQRNKGNFPGRFSGRQFSNSRSEMNVSTLELGDSALYLCASSTGQELKQYFGPGTRLTVT.